Listed here are 25 T cell receptor beta chains from one sample, sequenced in a study of T cell responses to AZD1222 COVID-19 vaccine. Using immunoSEQ multiplex PCR, the repertoire was profiled, and TCRdb retains in-frame clones only, with some absent. This sample yields around 130,000 clones, of which about 94% are seen a single time; 4.5% to 6% belongs to the top ten. The sample consisted of peripheral blood, taken on day 0 of AZD1222 vaccination. These receptors were obtained from an adult in good health.

A single count supports this clone. The chain carries TRBV28 and TRBJ1-2, with D possibly matching TRBD1 (6 bases). Per the germline V gene, CDR1 is MDHEN and CDR2 is SYDVKM. Trimming removed 4 bases at V and 0 bases at J, with 12 bases between. The length of the CDR3 is 15 residues. CDR3 region: CASSSDRSANYGYTF. For the CDR3, the DNA is TGTGCCAGCAGTTCCGACAGGTCTGCTAACTATGGCTACACCTTC.

The chain has TRBV7-8 and TRBJ2-1; no reliable D call. CDR1 SGHVS and CDR2 FQNEAQ come from the germline V gene. V shed 3 bases and J shed 5 bases, with 8 bases lying between them. The length of the CDR3 is 13 residues. CDR3 nucleotide sequence: TGTGCCAGCAGCTTCCCGCAGCACAATGAGCAGTTCTTC. It translates to CASSFPQHNEQFF.

This sequence joins TRBV14 and TRBJ2-2; D is possibly TRBD1 (6 bases). The CDR3 has 16 amino acids. V lost 2 bases and J 4 bases, leaving 14 bases between the germline ends. Germline CDR1 is SGHDN and CDR2 is FVKESK. The CDR3 DNA follows: TGTGCCAGCAGCCAATGGGTGGGGGCTGCCACCGGGGAGCTGTTTTTT. Its translation: CASSQWVGAATGELFF.

The chain joins TRBV29-1 to TRBJ1-2; D possibly corresponds to TRBD1 (5 bases). The CDR3 spans 15 residues. In germline, CDR1 is SQVTM, CDR2 ANQGSEA. Trimming pared 1 base from V and 4 bases from J, leaving 16 bases between. Here the CDR3 reads CSVEGLPGGIYGYTF. In DNA, the CDR3 is TGCAGCGTTGAAGGGTTACCGGGGGGGATCTATGGCTACACCTTC.

The rearrangement links TRBV2 to TRBJ1-6; D might be TRBD1 (5 bases). Germline V CDR1 and CDR2: SNHLY, FYNNEI. The CDR3 runs 14 residues. Trimming stripped 5 bases from V and 10 bases from J, with 15 bases between. The CDR3 sequence is CASSQSAGSSPLHF. The CDR3 bases are TGTGCCAGCAGTCAATCGGCAGGGTCCTCACCCCTCCACTTT.

The chain uses TRBV6-5 and TRBJ1-2; D possibly corresponds to TRBD1 (6 bases). Germline loops: CDR1 MNHEY, CDR2 SVGAGI. The germline V and J ends were trimmed by 4 bases and 8 bases, with 14 bases remaining between them. This CDR3 is built from 13 residues. CDR3: CASSLQGERGYTF. Written as DNA, the CDR3 is TGTGCCAGCAGTTTACAGGGAGAACGCGGCTACACCTTC.

This clone is a singleton in its sample. The rearrangement joins TRBV2 to TRBJ1-3, with 7 bases matching TRBD1. Trimming took 9 bases from V and 2 from J; bases not matched to a gene: 13. From germline, CDR1 is SNHLY and CDR2 FYNNEI. This CDR3 spans 16 amino acids. The CDR3 protein is CAREGAGATTGNTIYF. As DNA, the CDR3 is TGTGCCAGAGAGGGGGCTGGGGCGACTACTGGAAACACCATATATTTT.

The chain is built from TRBV3-1 (or the pseudogene TRBV3-2) and TRBJ1-3; no definite D call. Trimming took 0 bases from V and 3 from J, leaving 0 bases between them. Per the germline V gene, CDR1 is LGHDT and CDR2 is YNNKEL (reference sequence). The CDR3 totals 12 residues. The CDR3 sequence is CASSQDGNTIYF. In DNA form, the CDR3 reads TGTGCCAGCAGCCAAGATGGAAACACCATATATTTT.

The DNA of the CDR3 is TGTGCCAGCAGTTACTCGGACAGGGGGCCAGCTTTCTTT. Its translation is CASSYSDRGPAFF. This chain joins TRBV6-5 and TRBJ1-1; 11 positions agree with TRBD1. The CDR3 consists of 13 residues. Looked up from germline, CDR1 is MNHEY and CDR2 is SVGAGI. V lost 0 bases, J lost 10 bases, and 1 base stayed unmatched.

The chain joins TRBV5-1 to TRBJ2-1; no clear D gene. The CDR3 is made up of 14 amino acids. Germline CDR1 SGHRS, CDR2 YFSETQ. Trimming pared 0 bases from V and 4 bases from J, leaving 8 bases between. The chain's CDR3 is CASSLGGAYNEQFF. As DNA, the CDR3 is TGCGCCAGCAGCTTGGGGGGTGCGTACAATGAGCAGTTCTTC. The entire variable domain, with the rest obtained from reference TRBV5-1 and TRBJ2-1, is as follows: KAGVTQTPRYLIKTRGQQVTLSCSPISGHRSVSWYQQTPGQGLQFLFEYFSETQRNKGNFPGRFSGRQFSNSRSEMNVSTLELGDSALYLCASSLGGAYNEQFFGPGTRLTVL.

The V and J genes are TRBV19 and TRBJ1-3; D gene unclear. V lost 6 bases and J lost 10, with 13 bases in between. The CDR3 is 12 amino acids. Per germline, CDR1 LNHDA and CDR2 SQIVND (reference sequence). In DNA form, the CDR3 reads TGTGCCAGTAGCGAGACCGTTGGGACCATATATTTT. Protein product: CASSETVGTIYF.

The rearrangement links TRBV5-4 to TRBJ1-2; 8 bases agree with TRBD1. V shed 4 bases, J shed 3 bases, and the junction held 8 bases outside the gene matches. Germline CDR1 is SGHNT and CDR2 is YYREEE (reference sequence). The CDR3 consists of 15 residues. Here the CDR3 DNA reads TGTGCCAGCAGCCCCTCCCAGGGGGCGGACTATGGCTACACCTTC. Amino acids: CASSPSQGADYGYTF.

This rearrangement joins TRBV5-1 to TRBJ2-3; 10 bases match TRBD2. V dropped 3 bases and J dropped 7; count of bases not matched to a gene: 14. In germline, CDR1 is SGHRS, CDR2 YFSETQ. The CDR3 spans 17 residues. CDR3 region: CASSSYPLAGEMNTQYF. The CDR3 nucleotides read TGCGCCAGCAGCTCATACCCTCTAGCGGGAGAAATGAATACGCAGTATTTT.

The chain has TRBV9 and TRBJ1-1; 9 bases are a match to TRBD1. Germline V gene data show CDR1 as SGDLS and CDR2 as YYNGEE. Losses at the gene ends were 3 bases for V and 5 bases for J; bases not matched to a gene: 8. This CDR3 is built from 15 residues. The CDR3 DNA reads TGTGCCAGCAGCGCGTCGGACAGGGGCGGGACTGAAGCTTTCTTT. Encoded protein: CASSASDRGGTEAFF.

Comments on this clone: With a much larger clone just one base away, this may be a read error. The genes are TRBV7-9 and TRBJ2-7; 7 bases agree with TRBD1. This CDR3 is 12 amino acids long. Germline assignment: CDR1 SEHNR and CDR2 FQNEAQ (reference sequence). With 5 bases clipped from V and 2 bases from J, the junction kept 0 bases outside the gene matches. CDR3 sequence reads: CASSQGAYEQYF. CDR3 nucleotides: TGTGCCAGCAGCCAGGGGGCCTACGAGCAGTACTTC.

The rearrangement uses TRBV5-4 and TRBJ1-1; D is ambiguous. Trimming left V 7 bases short and J 1 base short, with 17 bases between. The V gene's germline CDR1 is SGHNT and CDR2 YYREEE (reference sequence). The CDR3 sequence is 15 residues long. CDR3 residues: CASSQDPEANTEAFF. CDR3 nucleotides: TGTGCCAGCTCCCAGGACCCCGAGGCGAACACTGAAGCTTTCTTT. Drawing the rest from reference TRBV5-4 and TRBJ1-1, the complete variable domain is ETGVTQSPTHLIKTRGQQVTLRCSSQSGHNTVSWYQQALGQGPQFIFQYYREEENGRGNFPPRFSGLQFPNYSSELNVNALELDDSALYLCASSQDPEANTEAFFGQGTRLTVV.

V and J are TRBV9 and TRBJ2-3; the match to TRBD2 covers 10 bases. Per the germline V gene, CDR1 is SGDLS and CDR2 is YYNGEE. The CDR3 extends over 16 amino acids. V was pared by 3 bases and J by 2 bases, with 6 bases of the junction left unmatched. The CDR3 region has the DNA TGTGCCAGCAGCGCCAATGGACTAGCGGACACAGATACGCAGTATTTT. Its protein product is CASSANGLADTDTQYF.

V gene TRBV30 combines with J gene TRBJ1-2, with no clear D. The germline gives CDR1 GTSNPN, CDR2 SVGIG (reference sequence). The germline V and J ends were trimmed by 1 base and 0 bases, with 9 bases remaining between them. This CDR3 spans 14 amino acids. The CDR3 loop reads CAWSDGSANYGYTF. CDR3 in DNA: TGTGCCTGGAGTGATGGATCAGCTAACTATGGCTACACCTTC.

The chain combines TRBV7-2 with TRBJ1-2; D is unresolved. The CDR3 spans 14 residues. The V end lost 1 base, the J end lost 2 bases, and 8 bases lay between the germline ends. Germline V lookup: CDR1 SGHTA, CDR2 FQGNSA. CDR3 nucleotides: TGTGCCAGCAGCTTAGGTCGGGGAAACTATGGCTACACCTTC. Translation gives CASSLGRGNYGYTF. The entire variable domain, with the rest obtained from reference TRBV7-2 and TRBJ1-2, is as follows: GAGVSQSPSNKVTEKGKDVELRCDPISGHTALYWYRQSLGQGLEFLIYFQGNSAPDKSGLPSDRFSAERTGGSVSTLTIQRTQQEDSAVYLCASSLGRGNYGYTFGSGTRLTVV.

The chain recombines TRBV13 with TRBJ2-7; D is unresolved. V dropped 4 bases and J dropped 4 bases, with 20 bases sitting between them. The CDR3 length is 16 residues. Per the germline V gene, CDR1 is PRHDT and CDR2 is FYEKMQ (reference sequence). In nucleotides, the CDR3 is TGTGCCAGCAGCTCTGAATCCGGGCCAGACCATTACGAGCAGTACTTC. Its protein is CASSSESGPDHYEQYF.

The chain recombines TRBV5-1 with TRBJ2-3, with TRBD2 matching 12 bases. With V trimmed by 4 bases and J by 5 bases, 11 bases remained unmatched. The CDR3 covers 17 residues. Germline-derived CDR1 and CDR2 are SGHRS and YFSETQ. CDR3 region: CASSPLTSGGSRDTQYF. CDR3 bases: TGCGCCAGCAGCCCCCTTACTAGCGGGGGGTCCCGAGATACGCAGTATTTT.

This chain links TRBV5-5 with TRBJ2-7; TRBD1 matches 8 bases. V lost 0 bases to trimming and J lost 6 bases; unmatched junction nucleotides: 5. CDR3 length equals 14 residues. Per the germline V gene, CDR1 is SGHKS and CDR2 is YYEKEE (reference sequence). For the CDR3, the DNA is TGTGCCAGCAGCTTGGAACAGGGGGGCCTCGAGCAGTACTTC. Its protein is CASSLEQGGLEQYF.

This chain joins TRBV6-5 and TRBJ1-2; 11 bases are shared with TRBD1. Germline CDR1 and CDR2: MNHEY and SVGAGI. Germline trimming cut 6 bases from V and 4 bases from J; bases unmatched to any gene: 1. The CDR3 runs to 13 residues. The CDR3 protein is CASSGTGGYGYTF. The DNA of the CDR3 is TGTGCCAGCAGCGGGACAGGGGGCTATGGCTACACCTTC.

The J gene is TRBJ2-3, the V gene TRBV2; 7 bases are shared with TRBD1. This CDR3 is built from 14 residues. The V gene end was trimmed by 6 bases and the J gene end by 7 bases; junction bases not matched to a gene: 10. The germline V gene has CDR1 SNHLY and CDR2 FYNNEI. As DNA, the CDR3 is TGTGCCAGCAGCAGGACAGGCAGCCCCAATACGCAGTATTTT. The encoded protein is CASSRTGSPNTQYF.

V is TRBV9 and J is TRBJ1-2; no definite D call. The CDR3 is made up of 12 amino acids. Germline V gene sequence: CDR1 SGDLS, CDR2 YYNGEE. The germline V and J ends were trimmed by 4 bases and 4 bases, with 8 bases remaining between them. In DNA, the CDR3 is TGTGCCAGCAGCTCACGGGGCTATGGCTACACCTTC. Protein product: CASSSRGYGYTF. Using reference TRBV9 and TRBJ1-2 for the parts outside the CDR3, the full variable domain is DSGVTQTPKHLITATGQRVTLRCSPRSGDLSVYWYQQSLDQGLQFLIQYYNGEERAKGNILERFSAQQFPDLHSELNLSSLELGDSALYFCASSSRGYGYTFGSGTRLTVV.